These 5 T cell receptor beta chains were all obtained from the same sample, sequenced in a study of blood T cells in healthy people across ages. PCR was performed a second time for roughly 7 to 12 cycles using a sample-barcoded 5' primer and a J-beta primer mix. TCRdb re-called the 5' RACE reads through MiXCR, storing one row per CDR3 protein. The sample yields around 1,600,000 distinct CDR3 sequences, 35% to 45% seen once. Source material: blood. These receptors were taken from a young woman in good health.

This clonotype has more than one count but fewer than ten. The chain is built from TRBV29-1 and TRBJ2-1, with D possibly being TRBD2 (6 bases). Germline V CDR1 and CDR2: SQVTM, ANQGSEA. Trimming pared 8 bases from V and 12 bases from J, leaving 17 bases between. This CDR3 region has 11 residues. For the CDR3, the DNA is TGCAGCTCACTCGGGACGGAGGGGCAGTTCTTC. Translating gives CSSLGTEGQFF.

V gene TRBV7-2 combines with J gene TRBJ1-2, with 7 bases identical to TRBD1. Germline V gives CDR1 SGHTA, CDR2 FQGNSA. CDR3 length: 15 residues. After removal of 5 bases from V and 3 bases from J, the junction contained 9 bases not matched to a gene. Here the CDR3 reads CASSPWDSEHYGYTF. The CDR3, as DNA: TGTGCCAGCAGCCCCTGGGACAGCGAACACTATGGCTACACCTTC. The variable domain in full, with the rest retrieved from reference TRBV7-2 and TRBJ1-2, is GAGVSQSPSNKVTEKGKDVELRCDPISGHTALYWYRQSLGQGLEFLIYFQGNSAPDKSGLPSDRFSAERTGGSVSTLTIQRTQQEDSAVYLCASSPWDSEHYGYTFGSGTRLTVV.

The chain is built from TRBV4-1 and TRBJ2-2, with a possible D match to TRBD1 (5 bases). CDR3 length: 14 residues. V was shortened by 6 bases and J by 4 bases, with 12 bases between the two germline ends. Per germline, CDR1 MGHRA and CDR2 YSYEKL. CDR3 sequence reads: CASSAARATGELFF. Here the CDR3 DNA reads TGCGCCAGCAGTGCCGCCAGGGCCACCGGGGAGCTGTTTTTT.

This clonotype was seen at least ten times. V is TRBV6-5 and J is TRBJ2-7, with a tentative D call TRBD1 (6 bases). The CDR3 covers 13 residues. The ends were cut back, 4 bases at V and 4 bases at J, with 11 bases in the middle. Germline V CDR1 and CDR2: MNHEY, SVGAGI. CDR3 DNA sequence: TGTGCCAGCAGTTCCCCAGGGGATTACGAGCAGTACTTC. Encoded protein: CASSSPGDYEQYF.

V is TRBV18 and J is TRBJ2-5; no clear D gene. The CDR3 spans 13 residues. Trimming removed 2 bases at V and 4 bases at J, with 8 bases between. Germline-derived CDR1 and CDR2 are KGHSH and LQKENI. The CDR3 protein is CASSPRSGETQYF. As DNA, the CDR3 is TGTGCCAGCTCACCAAGATCTGGAGAGACCCAGTACTTC.